This T cell receptor (beta chain) derives from a study of T cells after yellow fever vaccination. Overall study: It was SMART-Seq v4 Ultra Low Input that prepared the fractions with low cell numbers. Overall study results and limits: Clones that expanded after primary vaccination mostly reappeared after the booster (around 96% CD4, approximately 87% CD8).

This clonotype was seen a few times. The antigen remains unidentified. Via MiXCR, TCRdb re-called the 5' RACE reads, giving one row per CDR3 protein. The sample has some 340,000 distinct CDR3 sequences, about 10% seen once; the top ten hold 3% to 3.5%. The CDR3 spans 15 residues. CDR1 and CDR2 from the germline V gene are SGDLS and YYNGEE. J gave up 2 bases and V 4 bases, and 8 bases lay outside the gene matches. The TCR originated in a man younger than 30 who received the YFV17D yellow fever vaccine. The V call is TRBV9, the J call TRBJ2-7, with 8 bases fitting TRBD1. The sequences come from CD4+ T cells sorted from PBMCs, collected 45 days after the yellow fever booster vaccination. DNA for the CDR3: TGTGCCAGCAGCTCCCAGGGGGCGGGAACCTACGAGCAGTACTTC. As protein: CASSSQGAGTYEQYF.